The present TCR beta chain was sequenced within a study of blood T cell repertoires in COVID-19. Study in general: Collection of acute and convalescent COVID-19 samples took place in the United States, Italy and Spain. Sample material is recorded as cDNA or gDNA derived from T cells, B-cell-depleted T cells, or PBMCs.

The table came from immunoSEQ multiplex PCR; TCRdb's copy has only in-frame clones and leaves some out. The profile shows 140,000 to 150,000 clones, 75% to 90% of them singletons. This CDR3 comprises 14 residues. V shed 6 bases and J shed 7 bases, with 15 bases lying between them. Germline V gene data show CDR1 as SEHNR and CDR2 as FQNEAQ (reference sequence). This chain joins TRBV7-9 and TRBJ1-4; maybe TRBD1 (6 bases). The origin of this receptor is a man aged 55 to 70 with active or convalescent COVID-19. The material sequenced was peripheral blood. CDR3: CASRTAGDGEKLFF. In DNA form, the CDR3 reads TGTGCCAGCAGGACCGCAGGGGATGGTGAAAAACTGTTTTTT.